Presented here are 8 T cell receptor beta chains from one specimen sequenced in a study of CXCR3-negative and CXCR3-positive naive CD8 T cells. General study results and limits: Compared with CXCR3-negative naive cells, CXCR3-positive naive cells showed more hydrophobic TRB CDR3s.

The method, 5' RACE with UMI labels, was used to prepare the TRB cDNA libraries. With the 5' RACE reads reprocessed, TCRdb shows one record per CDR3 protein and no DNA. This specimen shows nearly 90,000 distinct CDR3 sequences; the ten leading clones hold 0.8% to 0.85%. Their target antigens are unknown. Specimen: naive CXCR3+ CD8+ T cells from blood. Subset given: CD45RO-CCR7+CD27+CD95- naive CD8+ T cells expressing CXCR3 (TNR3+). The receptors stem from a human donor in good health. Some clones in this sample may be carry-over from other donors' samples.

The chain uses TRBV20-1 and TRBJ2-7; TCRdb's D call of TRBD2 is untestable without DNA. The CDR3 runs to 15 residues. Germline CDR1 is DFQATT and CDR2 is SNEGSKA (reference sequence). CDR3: CSARGLAGVSYEQYF.

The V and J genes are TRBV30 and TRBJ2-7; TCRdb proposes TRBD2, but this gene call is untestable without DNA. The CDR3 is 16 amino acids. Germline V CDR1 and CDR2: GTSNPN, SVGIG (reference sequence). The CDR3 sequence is CAWSAERELTAYEQYF. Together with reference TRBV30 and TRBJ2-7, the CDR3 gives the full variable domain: SQTIHQWPATLVQPVGSPLSLECTVEGTSNPNLYWYRQAAGRGLQLLFYSVGIGQISSEVPQNLSASRPQDRQFILSSKKLLLSDSGFYLCAWSAERELTAYEQYFGPGTRLTVT.

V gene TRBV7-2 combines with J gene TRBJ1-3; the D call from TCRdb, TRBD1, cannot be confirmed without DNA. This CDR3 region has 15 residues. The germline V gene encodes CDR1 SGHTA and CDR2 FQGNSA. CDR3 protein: CASSPDRGTGNTIYF. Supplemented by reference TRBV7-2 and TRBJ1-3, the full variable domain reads GAGVSQSPSNKVTEKGKDVELRCDPISGHTALYWYRQSLGQGLEFLIYFQGNSAPDKSGLPSDRFSAERTGGSVSTLTIQRTQQEDSAVYLCASSPDRGTGNTIYFGEGSWLTVV.

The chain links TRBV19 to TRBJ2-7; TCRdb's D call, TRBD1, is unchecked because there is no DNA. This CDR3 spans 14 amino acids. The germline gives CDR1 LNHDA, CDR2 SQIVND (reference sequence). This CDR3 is CASSWDASSYEQYF.

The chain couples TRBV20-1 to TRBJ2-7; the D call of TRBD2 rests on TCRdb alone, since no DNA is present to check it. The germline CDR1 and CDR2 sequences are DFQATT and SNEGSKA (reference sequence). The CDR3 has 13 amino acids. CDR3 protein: CSANEDPFYEQYF.

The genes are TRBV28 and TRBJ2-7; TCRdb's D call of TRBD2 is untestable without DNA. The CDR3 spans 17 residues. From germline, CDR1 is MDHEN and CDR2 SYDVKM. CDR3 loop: CASSLSGLAGGFYEQYF.

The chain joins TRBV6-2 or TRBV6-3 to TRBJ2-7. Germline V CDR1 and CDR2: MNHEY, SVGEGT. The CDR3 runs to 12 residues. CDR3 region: CASQTDTYEQYF.

CDR3 in amino acids: CAISLDPGGAWYEQFF. This sequence joins TRBV7-2 and TRBJ2-1; TCRdb's D call, TRBD1, is unchecked because there is no DNA. This CDR3 comprises 16 residues. The germline V gene encodes CDR1 SGHTA and CDR2 FQGNSA.